A single sample is the source of the 13 T cell receptor beta chains below, sequenced in a study of T-cell reconstitution after alpha-beta-depleted transplantation in children. The TCRbeta library incorporated unique molecular identifiers. Each CDR3 protein gets one entry after TCRdb re-called the PCR reads with MiXCR. The sample holds about 610,000 distinct CDR3 sequences, about 10% seen once. Sequencing used PBMCs from the stem cell graft donor, obtained from the stem cell graft. The receptor source for this set is a human donor who donated a stem cell graft to a child with acute myeloid leukemia.

This chain connects TRBV29-1 to TRBJ1-1, with D tentatively TRBD1 (6 bases). Germline V CDR1 and CDR2: SQVTM, ANQGSEA. The V gene lost 7 bases and the J gene lost 0 bases, with 18 bases spanning the gap. This CDR3 has 15 residues. Written as DNA, the CDR3 is TGCAGCGGTATCCTTTTGGGGGGCCTGAACACTGAAGCTTTCTTT. Protein sequence: CSGILLGGLNTEAFF.

This clonotype was counted at least ten times. The CDR3 nucleotides are TGCGCCAGCAGCCTGGGGACGGCTTACTACGAGCAGTACTTC. Its protein product is CASSLGTAYYEQYF. The chain has TRBV5-1 and TRBJ2-7; D is possibly TRBD1 or TRBD2 (5 bases each). Germline CDR1 is SGHRS and CDR2 is YFSETQ. V was pared by 4 bases and J by 3 bases, with 14 bases between. This CDR3 comprises 14 residues.

This clonotype was observed at least ten times. This chain joins TRBV27 and TRBJ2-7, with 7 bases matching TRBD1. Trimming took 3 bases from V and 6 from J; bases not matched to a gene: 5. CDR3 size: 13 residues. CDR1 and CDR2 (germline): MNHEY, SMNVEV (reference sequence). CDR3 in amino acids: CASSFHRGGEQYF. In DNA form, the CDR3 reads TGTGCCAGCAGTTTTCACAGGGGTGGCGAGCAGTACTTC.

The table lists this clonotype with many counts. The chain is built from TRBV7-8 and TRBJ2-1, with 8 nucleotides matching TRBD2. The trim removed 7 bases at V and 7 bases at J, leaving 9 bases unmatched. CDR3 length: 14 amino acids. The germline V gene has CDR1 SGHVS and CDR2 FQNEAQ. CDR3 nucleotides: TGTGCCAGCACCCTCGGACTAGCAGAGAATGAGCAGTTCTTC. Translating gives CASTLGLAENEQFF.

The chain joins TRBV4-2 to TRBJ2-5; D is perhaps TRBD1 or TRBD2 (6 bases each). This CDR3 has 17 residues. V shed 5 bases and J shed 0 bases, with 19 bases lying between them. Germline V CDR1 and CDR2: LGHNA, YNFKEQ. The CDR3 DNA reads as TGTGCCAGCAGCAAAACAGGGATATCGGGGGACCAAGAGACCCAGTACTTC. This gives the protein CASSKTGISGDQETQYF.

This clonotype has just a few counts. The genes are TRBV5-1 and TRBJ1-1; D uncertain. The germline V gene has CDR1 SGHRS and CDR2 YFSETQ. The CDR3 is made up of 15 amino acids. The V end lost 0 bases, the J end lost 0 bases, and 9 bases lay between the germline ends. DNA for the CDR3: TGCGCCAGCAGCTTGGCGCCGAGTATGAACACTGAAGCTTTCTTT. It translates to CASSLAPSMNTEAFF.

This clonotype occurred a few times. This sequence joins TRBV30 and TRBJ2-2, with 9 bases identical to TRBD2. J lost 0 bases, V lost 3 bases, and 2 bases had no gene match. Germline values: CDR1 GTSNPN, CDR2 SVGIG (reference sequence). There are 15 residues in the CDR3. In DNA, the CDR3 is TGTGCCTGGAGGACTAGCGGATCGAACACCGGGGAGCTGTTTTTT. This translates into CAWRTSGSNTGELFF.

The chain employs TRBV5-4 and TRBJ1-1; D remains ambiguous. Per germline, CDR1 SGHNT and CDR2 YYREEE (reference sequence). With 0 bases removed from V and 7 bases from J, the gap between germline ends came to 7 bases. This CDR3 has 12 amino acids. The CDR3 nucleotides read TGTGCCAGCAGCTTGGTTGTGGATGAAGCTTTCTTT. Its translation: CASSLVVDEAFF.

This clonotype occurred many times. The chain carries TRBV29-1 and TRBJ2-1; the match to TRBD2 covers 8 bases. Per the germline V gene, CDR1 is SQVTM and CDR2 is ANQGSEA. V gave up 8 bases and J gave up 6 bases; unmatched junction bases: 15. The CDR3 loop spans 15 amino acids. Here the CDR3 DNA reads TGCAGCACCAGGAAAAGAGCGGGAGTTGGCAATGAGCAGTTCTTC. It yields the protein CSTRKRAGVGNEQFF.

A few counts support this clonotype. The V gene is TRBV30, the J gene TRBJ2-7, with 9 bases that match TRBD1. The trim removed 3 bases at V and 2 bases at J, leaving 5 bases unmatched. This CDR3 region has 14 residues. Per the germline V gene, CDR1 is GTSNPN and CDR2 is SVGIG (reference sequence). This chain's CDR3 is CAWSAGQGPYEQYF. CDR3 sequence (DNA): TGTGCCTGGAGCGCGGGACAGGGCCCCTACGAGCAGTACTTC.

This clonotype was observed a handful of times. The V gene is TRBV29-1, the J gene TRBJ1-1; perhaps TRBD1 as D (5 bases). Trimming shortened V by 3 bases and J by 1 base, and 9 bases separated the two germline ends. There are 13 residues in the CDR3. Per germline, CDR1 SQVTM and CDR2 ANQGSEA. The CDR3: CSVDRQPNTEAFF. The CDR3, as DNA: TGCAGCGTTGATAGACAGCCGAACACTGAAGCTTTCTTT.

V gene TRBV5-1 combines with J gene TRBJ2-1; unclear D gene. This CDR3 region has 14 residues. The germline V and J ends were trimmed by 0 bases and 7 bases, with 11 bases remaining between them. From germline, CDR1 is SGHRS and CDR2 YFSETQ. CDR3 protein: CASSLESSRNEQFF. The DNA for the CDR3 is TGCGCCAGCAGCTTGGAGAGTTCGAGGAATGAGCAGTTCTTC.

This clonotype was found many times. The junction departs from germline at one end; a sequencing error may be responsible. The rearrangement links TRBV29-1 to TRBJ2-7, with no clear D. The CDR3 has 11 amino acids. Germline CDR1 SQVTM, CDR2 ANQGSEA. The CDR3 loop reads CSVEASYEQYF. The CDR3 DNA reads as TGCAGCGTCGAAGCTAGTTACGAGCAGTACTTC.